The source of this TCR beta chain is a study of T-cell memory formation after mild COVID-19. Notes on the study in general: Clones that contracted from day 15 to 85 were balanced CD4/CD8, while later expanders leaned CD4+.

Of note for this clonotype: The target antigen is unknown.

5'RACE primed at constant segments yielded TCR alpha and TCR beta cDNA libraries bearing sample barcodes and UMIs. TCRdb reprocessed the 5' RACE reads with MiXCR, giving one entry per CDR3 protein. Of 550,000 to 700,000 distinct CDR3 sequences listed, roughly 18% are singletons. V lost 0 bases and J lost 9, with 16 bases in between. CDR1 is SGHNT and CDR2 is YYREEE in the germline V gene (reference sequence). The CDR3 extends over 15 amino acids. The sample taken for sequencing was PBMCs or a T cell subset sorted from them (not recorded which). The sequence came from an adult woman who had mild COVID-19 (a few samples of this study predate the infection). Cell type and time point are not known. The V call is TRBV5-4, the J call TRBJ2-1, with D possibly matching TRBD2 (6 bases). The CDR3 sequence: CASSLGTPTGSEQFF. CDR3 DNA sequence: TGTGCCAGCAGCTTGGGGACCCCCACCGGGAGTGAGCAGTTCTTC.